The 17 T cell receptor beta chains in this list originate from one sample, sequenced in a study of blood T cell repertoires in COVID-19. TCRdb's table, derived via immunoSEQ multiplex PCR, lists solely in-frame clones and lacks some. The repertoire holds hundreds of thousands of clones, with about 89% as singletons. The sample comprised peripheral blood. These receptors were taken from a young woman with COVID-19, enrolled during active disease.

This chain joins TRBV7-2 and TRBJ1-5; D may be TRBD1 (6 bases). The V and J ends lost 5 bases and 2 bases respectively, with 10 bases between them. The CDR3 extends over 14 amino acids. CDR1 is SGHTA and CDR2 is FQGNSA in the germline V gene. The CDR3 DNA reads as TGTGCCAGCAGCCCGGACAGCCGCAATCAGCCCCAGCATTTT. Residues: CASSPDSRNQPQHF.

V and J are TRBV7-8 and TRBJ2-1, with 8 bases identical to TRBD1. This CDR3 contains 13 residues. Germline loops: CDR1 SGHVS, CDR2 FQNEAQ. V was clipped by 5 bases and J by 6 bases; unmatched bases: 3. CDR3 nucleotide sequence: TGTGCCAGCAGCATCGACAGGGGCAATGAGCAGTTCTTC. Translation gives CASSIDRGNEQFF.

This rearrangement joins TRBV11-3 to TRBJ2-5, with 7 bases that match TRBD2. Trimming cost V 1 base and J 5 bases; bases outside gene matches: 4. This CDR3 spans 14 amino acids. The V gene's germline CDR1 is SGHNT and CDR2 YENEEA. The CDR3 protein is CASSLVWGGETQYF. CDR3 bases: TGTGCCAGCAGCTTAGTGTGGGGAGGGGAGACCCAGTACTTC.

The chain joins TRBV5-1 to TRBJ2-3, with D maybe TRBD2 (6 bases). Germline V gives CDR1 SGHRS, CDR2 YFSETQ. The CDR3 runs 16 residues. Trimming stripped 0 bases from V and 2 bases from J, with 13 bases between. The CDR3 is CASSLARRRDTDTQYF. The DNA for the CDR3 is TGCGCCAGCAGCTTGGCCAGGCGGCGGGACACAGATACGCAGTATTTT.

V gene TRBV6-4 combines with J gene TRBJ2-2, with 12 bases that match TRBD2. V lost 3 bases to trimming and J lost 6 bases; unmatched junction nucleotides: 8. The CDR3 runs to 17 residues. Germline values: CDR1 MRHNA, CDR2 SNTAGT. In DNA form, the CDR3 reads TGTGCCAGCAGTGAAGCTAGCGGGGGGGGCTCCTCCGGGGAGCTGTTTTTT. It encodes CASSEASGGGSSGELFF.

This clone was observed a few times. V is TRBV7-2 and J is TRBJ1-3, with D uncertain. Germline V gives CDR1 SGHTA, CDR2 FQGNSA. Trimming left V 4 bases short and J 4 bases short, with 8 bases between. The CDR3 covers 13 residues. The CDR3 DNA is TGTGCCAGCAGCTCTCGTGTCGGAAACACCATATATTTT. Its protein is CASSSRVGNTIYF.

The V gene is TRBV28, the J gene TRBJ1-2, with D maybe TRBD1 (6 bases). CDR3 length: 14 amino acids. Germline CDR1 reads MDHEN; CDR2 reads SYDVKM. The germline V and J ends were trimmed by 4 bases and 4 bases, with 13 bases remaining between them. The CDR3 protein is CASSSSQGFYGYTF. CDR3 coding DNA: TGTGCCAGCAGTTCGTCCCAGGGGTTCTATGGCTACACCTTC.

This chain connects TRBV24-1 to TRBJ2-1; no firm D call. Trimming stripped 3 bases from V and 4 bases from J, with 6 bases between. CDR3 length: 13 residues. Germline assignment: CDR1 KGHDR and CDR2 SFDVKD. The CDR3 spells CATSDGRYNEQFF. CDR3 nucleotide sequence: TGTGCCACCAGTGATGGGCGATACAATGAGCAGTTCTTC.

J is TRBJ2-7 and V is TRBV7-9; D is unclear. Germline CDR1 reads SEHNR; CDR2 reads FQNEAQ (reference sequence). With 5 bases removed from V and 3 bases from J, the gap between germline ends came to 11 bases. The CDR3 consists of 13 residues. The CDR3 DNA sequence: TGTGCCAGCAGCCCCGAGGCCCACTACGAGCAGTACGTC. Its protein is CASSPEAHYEQYV.

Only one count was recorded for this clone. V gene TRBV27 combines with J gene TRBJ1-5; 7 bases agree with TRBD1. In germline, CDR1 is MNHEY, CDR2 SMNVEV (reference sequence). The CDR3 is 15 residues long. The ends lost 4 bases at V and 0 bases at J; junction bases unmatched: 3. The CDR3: CASSSYRGSNQPQHF. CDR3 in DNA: TGTGCCAGCAGTTCCTACAGGGGTAGCAATCAGCCCCAGCATTTT.

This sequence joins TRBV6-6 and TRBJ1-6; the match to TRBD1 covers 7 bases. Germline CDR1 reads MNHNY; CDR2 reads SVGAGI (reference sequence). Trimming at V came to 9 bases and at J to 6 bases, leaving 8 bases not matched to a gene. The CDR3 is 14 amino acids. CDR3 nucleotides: TGTGCCAGTTCCACGGGACAGTTTAATTCACCCCTCCACTTT. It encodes CASSTGQFNSPLHF.

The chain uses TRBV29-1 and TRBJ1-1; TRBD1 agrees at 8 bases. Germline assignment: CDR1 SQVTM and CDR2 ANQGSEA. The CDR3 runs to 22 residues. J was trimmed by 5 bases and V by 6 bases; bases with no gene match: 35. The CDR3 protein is CSVTGTGINMGTDRRWGTEAFF. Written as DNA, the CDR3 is TGCAGCGTAACCGGGACAGGTATTAACATGGGGACCGACAGAAGATGGGGAACTGAAGCTTTCTTT.

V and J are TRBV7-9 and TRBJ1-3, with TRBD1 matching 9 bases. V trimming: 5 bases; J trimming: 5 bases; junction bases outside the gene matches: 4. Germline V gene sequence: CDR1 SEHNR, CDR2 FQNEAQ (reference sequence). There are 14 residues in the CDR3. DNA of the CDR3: TGTGCCAGCAGCCCTGGACAGGGGCGAAACACCATATATTTT. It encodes CASSPGQGRNTIYF.

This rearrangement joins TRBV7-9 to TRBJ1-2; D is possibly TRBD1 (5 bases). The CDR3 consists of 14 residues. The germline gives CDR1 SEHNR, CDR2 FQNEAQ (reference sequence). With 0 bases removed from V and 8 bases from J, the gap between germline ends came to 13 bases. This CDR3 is CASSLARGNGGYTF. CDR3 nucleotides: TGTGCCAGCAGCTTAGCGCGGGGGAACGGGGGCTACACCTTC.

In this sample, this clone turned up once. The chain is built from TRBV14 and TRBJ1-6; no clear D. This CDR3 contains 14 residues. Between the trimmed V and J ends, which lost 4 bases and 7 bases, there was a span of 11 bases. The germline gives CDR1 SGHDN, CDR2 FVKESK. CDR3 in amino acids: CASSRRVLNSPLHF. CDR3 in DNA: TGTGCCAGCAGCCGGAGGGTTTTGAATTCACCCCTCCACTTT.

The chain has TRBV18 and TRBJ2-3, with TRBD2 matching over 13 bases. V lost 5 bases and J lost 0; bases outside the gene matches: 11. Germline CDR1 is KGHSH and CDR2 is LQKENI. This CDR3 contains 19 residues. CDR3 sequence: CASSRRTSGGSQSTDTQYF. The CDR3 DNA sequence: TGTGCCAGCTCAAGGAGGACTAGCGGGGGCTCCCAAAGCACAGATACGCAGTATTTT.

CDR3 nucleotides: TGCGCCAGCAGCCAAGTGGGAGGTTTCCACGAGCAGTACGTC. As protein: CASSQVGGFHEQYV. This chain joins TRBV4-1 and TRBJ2-7, with D possibly TRBD2 on 6 matching bases. Germline V CDR1 and CDR2: MGHRA, YSYEKL. The V and J ends lost 1 base and 5 bases respectively, with 12 bases between them. The CDR3 length is 14 residues.